This TCR beta chain was sequenced in a study of T cells in Graves' hyperthyroidism and ophthalmopathy. PBMCs were derived from 10 ml fresh peripheral blood. This clonotype has a count of ten or more. TCR beta CDR3 regions were amplified from RNA transcripts. The TCR CDR3 was amplified in a first-round RT-PCR using the HTBI primer set. TCRdb ran MiXCR on the multiplex PCR reads and lists one entry per CDR3 protein. The data contain about 180,000 distinct CDR3 sequences, approximately 17% of them singletons. CDR1 is SGHAT and CDR2 is FQNNGV in the germline V gene. The CDR3 length is 18 residues. Trimming removed 6 bases from V and 5 bases from J; junction bases left unmatched: 16.

The sequence was obtained from a woman in her fifties or sixties with Graves' hyperthyroidism. Sequenced: blood. V gene TRBV11-2 combines with J gene TRBJ2-2, with 9 bases aligning to TRBD2. The CDR3 loop reads CASRFRVASGAQTGELFF. CDR3 nucleotide sequence: TGTGCCAGCAGATTTCGTGTGGCTAGCGGGGCCCAGACCGGGGAGCTGTTTTTT.